This T cell receptor beta chain was identified in a study of OX40 agonist ivuxolimab in advanced cancers. Study as a whole: Partial responses occurred in three patients (one hepatocellular carcinoma, two cutaneous melanoma).

Profiled with immunoSEQ multiplex PCR; TCRdb holds only in-frame clones, not every one. The sample includes roughly 39,000 clones, 85% to 90% of them seen just once. Whole-study findings and limits: Some patients who did not respond also had low normalized T-cell clonal expansion. Relative to CD4+ cells, CD8+ T cells on average had more expanded clones.

This CDR3 contains 15 residues. The germline V gene has CDR1 SGHRS and CDR2 YFSETQ. V lost 0 bases, J lost 2 bases, and 4 bases stayed unmatched. Turning to this clone: Its antigen is not known.

The source of this sequence is an adult with an advanced solid tumor such as melanoma, head and neck, liver or kidney cancer. The sequenced sample was CD4+ or CD8+ T cells sorted from blood, obtained in a trial of the OX40 agonist ivuxolimab. J is TRBJ2-5 and V is TRBV5-1, with TRBD2 matching 7 bases. The CDR3 region has the DNA TGCGCCAGCAGCTTGGCGGGGGGAAGGCAAGAGACCCAGTACTTC. It encodes CASSLAGGRQETQYF.